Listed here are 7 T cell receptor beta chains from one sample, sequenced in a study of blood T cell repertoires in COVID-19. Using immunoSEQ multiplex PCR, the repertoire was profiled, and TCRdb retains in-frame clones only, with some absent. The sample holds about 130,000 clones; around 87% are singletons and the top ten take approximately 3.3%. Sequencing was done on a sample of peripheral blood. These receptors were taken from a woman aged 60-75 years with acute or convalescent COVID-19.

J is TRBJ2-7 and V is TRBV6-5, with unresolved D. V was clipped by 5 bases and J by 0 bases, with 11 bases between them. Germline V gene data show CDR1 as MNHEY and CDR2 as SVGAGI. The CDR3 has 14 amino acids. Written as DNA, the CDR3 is TGTGCCAGCAGTCCTTACGCCGGCTCCTACGAGCAGTACGTC. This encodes CASSPYAGSYEQYV.

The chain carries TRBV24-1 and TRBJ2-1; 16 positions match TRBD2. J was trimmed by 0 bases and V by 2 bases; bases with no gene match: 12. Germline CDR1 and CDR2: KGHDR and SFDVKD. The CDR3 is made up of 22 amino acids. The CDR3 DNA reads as TGTGCCACCAGTGATTCCCTATCGGGACTAGCGGGAGGGCTGAGCTCCTACAATGAGCAGTTCTTC. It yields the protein CATSDSLSGLAGGLSSYNEQFF.

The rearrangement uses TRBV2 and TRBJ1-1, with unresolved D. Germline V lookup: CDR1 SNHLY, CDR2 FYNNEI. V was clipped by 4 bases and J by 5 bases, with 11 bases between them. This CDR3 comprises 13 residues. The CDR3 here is CASSVIAGTEAFF. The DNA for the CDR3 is TGTGCCAGCAGTGTAATTGCAGGAACTGAAGCTTTCTTT.

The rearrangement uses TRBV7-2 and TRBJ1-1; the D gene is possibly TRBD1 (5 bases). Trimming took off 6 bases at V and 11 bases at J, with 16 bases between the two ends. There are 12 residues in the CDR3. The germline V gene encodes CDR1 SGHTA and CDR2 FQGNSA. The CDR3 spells CASSPIGVGAFF. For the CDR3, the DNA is TGTGCCAGCAGTCCTATAGGGGTCGGGGCTTTCTTT.

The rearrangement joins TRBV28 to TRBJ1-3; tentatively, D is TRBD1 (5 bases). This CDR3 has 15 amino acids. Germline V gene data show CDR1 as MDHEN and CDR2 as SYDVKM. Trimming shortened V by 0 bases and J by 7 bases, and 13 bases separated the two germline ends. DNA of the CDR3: TGTGCCAGCAGTTTATGGGGGCAGGGATTGAACACCATATATTTT. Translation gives CASSLWGQGLNTIYF.

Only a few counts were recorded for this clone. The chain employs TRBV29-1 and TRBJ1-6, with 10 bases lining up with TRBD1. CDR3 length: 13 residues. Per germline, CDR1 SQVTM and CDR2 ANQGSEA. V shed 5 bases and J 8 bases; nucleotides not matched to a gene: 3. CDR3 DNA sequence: TGCAGCGTTTCCGGGACAGGGGATTCACCCCTCCACTTT. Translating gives CSVSGTGDSPLHF.

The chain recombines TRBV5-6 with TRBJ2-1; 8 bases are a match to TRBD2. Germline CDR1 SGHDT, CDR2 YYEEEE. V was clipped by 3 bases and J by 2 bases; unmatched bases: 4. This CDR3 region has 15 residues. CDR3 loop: CASSSRGLAYNEQFF. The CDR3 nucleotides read TGTGCCAGCAGCTCCCGGGGACTAGCCTACAATGAGCAGTTCTTC. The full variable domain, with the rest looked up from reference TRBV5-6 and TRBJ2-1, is DAGVTQSPTHLIKTRGQQVTLRCSPKSGHDTVSWYQQALGQGPQFIFQYYEEEERQRGNFPDRFSGHQFPNYSSELNVNALLLGDSALYLCASSSRGLAYNEQFFGPGTRLTVL.